This TCR beta chain emerged from a study of blood T cell repertoires in COVID-19. About the study: Acute and convalescent COVID-19 specimens originated in the United States, Italy and Spain. T cells, B-cell-depleted T cells, or PBMCs provided the cDNA or gDNA that served as material.

Trimming left V 5 bases short and J 0 bases short, with 9 bases between. Germline V gives CDR1 SQVTM, CDR2 ANQGSEA. The CDR3 has 13 amino acids. The authors' processing: Reference gene primer amplification yielded estimated nucleated cell counts. TCRdb keeps only in-frame clones here, not all; method: immunoSEQ multiplex PCR. V and J calls and clone size follow that table, whereas D and trimming were derived from the DNA. The sample yields tens of thousands of clones, around four fifths seen once. Specimen: peripheral blood. This TCR was sampled from a man between 65 and 85 years old with acute or convalescent COVID-19. The chain is built from TRBV29-1 and TRBJ2-3, with a possible D match to TRBD1 (6 bases). The CDR3 bases are TGCAGCGTTCAACAGGGCAGCACAGATACGCAGTATTTT. It yields the protein CSVQQGSTDTQYF.